The present T cell receptor beta chain was sequenced within a study of graft-versus-host responses after intestinal transplantation. Background on the study: Multivisceral, liver-intestinal, or isolated intestinal transplants were performed in recipients. The recipients all started with anti-thymocyte globulin induction and then took tacrolimus and steroids for around three years.

This clone was observed a few times. Its antigen is unidentified. Using immunoSEQ multiplex PCR, the repertoire was profiled, and TCRdb retains in-frame clones only, with some absent. Among 11,000 to 15,000 clones listed, roughly 82% were seen once. Tissue processing of the graft released intraepithelial and lamina propria lymphocytes from it. The study, taken as a whole, reports: Levels of circulating GvH clones at their peak were associated with early post-transplant HvG declines. Across patients carrying graft-donor T cell macrochimerism, allografts held high graft-versus-host to host-versus-graft clonal ratios.

The source was ileum tissue, collected 27 days after intestinal transplant. The source is a human patient who received an intestinal transplant, so some T cells may come from the graft donor.

The DNA of the CDR3 is TGCAGCGTTGGCGGGGCGCAGACCGGGGAGCTGTTTTTT. It yields the protein CSVGGAQTGELFF. V is TRBV29-1 and J is TRBJ2-2; tentative D call: TRBD2 (6 bases). The CDR3 spans 13 residues. Germline V CDR1 and CDR2: SQVTM, ANQGSEA. V was shortened by 4 bases and J by 5 bases, with 11 bases between the two germline ends.